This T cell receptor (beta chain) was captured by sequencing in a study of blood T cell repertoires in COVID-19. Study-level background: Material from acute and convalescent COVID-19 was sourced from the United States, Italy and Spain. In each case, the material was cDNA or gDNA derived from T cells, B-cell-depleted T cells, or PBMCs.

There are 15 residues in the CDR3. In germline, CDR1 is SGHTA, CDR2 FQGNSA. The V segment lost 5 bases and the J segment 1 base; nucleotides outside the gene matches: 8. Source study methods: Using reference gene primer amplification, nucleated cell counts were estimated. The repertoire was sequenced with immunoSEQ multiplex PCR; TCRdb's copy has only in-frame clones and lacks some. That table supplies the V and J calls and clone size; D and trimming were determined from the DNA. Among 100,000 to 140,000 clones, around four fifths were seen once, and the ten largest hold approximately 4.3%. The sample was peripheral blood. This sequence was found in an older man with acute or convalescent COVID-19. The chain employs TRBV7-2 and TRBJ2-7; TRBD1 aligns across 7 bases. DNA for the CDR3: TGTGCCAGCAGCCCAGCCTTGGGACAGTCCTACGAGCAGTACTTC. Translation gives CASSPALGQSYEQYF.